Below, one TCR beta chain is given with its context. No antigen is known for it. V dropped 2 bases and J dropped 1; count of bases not matched to a gene: 8. Germline V gives CDR1 SGHNT, CDR2 YYREEE (reference sequence). CDR3 length equals 16 residues. This entry is derived from a study of PD-1 blockade in classical Hodgkin lymphoma. Regarding the study as a whole: Lower baseline TCR diversity was reported for newly diagnosed patients than for healthy donors.

TCRdb keeps only in-frame clones here, not all; method: immunoSEQ multiplex PCR. There are some 9,100 clones in the sample; under 90% occur only once, and about 16% lies in the top ten. Time point: newly diagnosed, previously untreated cHL patient sample. Magnetic negative selection, applied to thawed PBMCs, was used to isolate the CD8+ T cells. The study compared against PBMCs from newly diagnosed, untreated classical Hodgkin lymphoma. The receptor comes from a human donor with classical Hodgkin lymphoma. Sequencing was carried out using CD8+ T cells from blood. The V and J genes are TRBV5-4 and TRBJ1-1; 7 bases align to TRBD1. CDR3 loop: CASSFSPRTGNTEAFF. CDR3 DNA sequence: TGTGCCAGCAGCTTTTCGCCCAGGACAGGGAACACTGAAGCTTTCTTT. Full variable domain (remainder filled in from reference TRBV5-4 and TRBJ1-1): ETGVTQSPTHLIKTRGQQVTLRCSSQSGHNTVSWYQQALGQGPQFIFQYYREEENGRGNFPPRFSGLQFPNYSSELNVNALELDDSALYLCASSFSPRTGNTEAFFGQGTRLTVV.